The sequence of this T cell receptor (beta chain) was determined in a study of T cell responses to AZD1222 COVID-19 vaccine. General study results and limits: At 160-218 and 743-854, vaccine-associated CD4 TCRs were dominant, and they spanned spike. Only five to seven individuals given AZD1222 were seropositive at baseline. Compared with day 0, the breadth and depth of the Spike-specific TCR repertoire rose significantly after two doses of AZD1222. Females outnumbered males among donors, who were mostly white British; clonal diversity was possibly underestimated.

Details on this clone: Its antigen remains unknown.

Germline CDR1 and CDR2: MNHEY and SMNVEV (reference sequence). V shed 6 bases, J shed 1 base, and the junction held 11 bases outside the gene matches. This CDR3 has 18 residues. Libraries were prepared by immunoSEQ multiplex PCR; TCRdb keeps only in-frame clonotypes and omits some of them. The repertoire has 150,000 or so clones, roughly nine tenths of them found once; the top ten carry 1.5% to 2%. The gene calls are TRBV27 and TRBJ2-6; 8 bases are a match to TRBD1. The clonotype was recovered from an adult in good health. Source: peripheral blood, taken on day 0 of AZD1222 vaccination. The DNA of the CDR3 is TGTGCCAGCAGGGGAATCAGGGGGCCCACTTCTGGGGCCAACGTCCTGACTTTC. It is translated as CASRGIRGPTSGANVLTF.